This T cell receptor beta chain was captured by sequencing in a study of blood T cell repertoires in COVID-19. Study overall: Donors in the United States, Italy and Spain gave samples during acute or convalescent COVID-19.

This clone was picked up a small number of times. Enrollment of patients from Seattle took place during active infection, with longitudinal follow-up. Per germline, CDR1 MNHNY and CDR2 SVGAGI (reference sequence). The CDR3 is made up of 13 amino acids. Between the trimmed V and J ends, which lost 3 bases and 7 bases, there was a span of 13 bases. Authors' processing steps: Amplification from reference gene primers served as the basis for estimated nucleated cell counts. Profiled with immunoSEQ multiplex PCR; TCRdb holds only in-frame clones, not every one. That table supplies the V and J calls and clone size; D and trimming were determined from the DNA. The data hold about 240,000 clones, with about 85% observed a single time.

Sequencing was performed on peripheral blood. The chain joins TRBV6-6 to TRBJ2-7; D is unresolved. The sequence was obtained from a woman aged 45-65 years with COVID-19, enrolled during active disease. CDR3 nucleotides: TGTGCCAGCAGTTATGTACTGATGAGGGAGCAGTACTTC. Translation gives CASSYVLMREQYF.